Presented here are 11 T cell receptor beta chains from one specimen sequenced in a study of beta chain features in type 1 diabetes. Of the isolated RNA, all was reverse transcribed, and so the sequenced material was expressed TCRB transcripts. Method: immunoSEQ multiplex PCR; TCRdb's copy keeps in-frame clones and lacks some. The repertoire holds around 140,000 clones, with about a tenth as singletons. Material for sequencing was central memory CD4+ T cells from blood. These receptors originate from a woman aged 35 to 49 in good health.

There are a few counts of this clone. The CDR3: CAISAGGPADTQYF. Written as DNA, the CDR3 is TGTGCCATCAGTGCGGGGGGGCCCGCAGATACGCAGTATTTT. J is TRBJ2-3 and V is TRBV10-3, with TRBD2 identical over 8 bases. V lost 4 bases, J lost 4 bases, and 4 bases stayed unmatched. CDR3 size: 14 residues. CDR1 and CDR2 (germline): ENHRY, SYGVKD.

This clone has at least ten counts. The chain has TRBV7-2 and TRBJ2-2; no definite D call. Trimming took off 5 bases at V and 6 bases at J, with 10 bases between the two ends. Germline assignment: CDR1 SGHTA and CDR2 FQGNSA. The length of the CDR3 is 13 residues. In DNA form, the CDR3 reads TGTGCCAGCAGCCCCCAGGTTCCCGGGGAGCTGTTTTTT. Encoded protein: CASSPQVPGELFF. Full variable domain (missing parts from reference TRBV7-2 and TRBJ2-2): GAGVSQSPSNKVTEKGKDVELRCDPISGHTALYWYRQSLGQGLEFLIYFQGNSAPDKSGLPSDRFSAERTGGSVSTLTIQRTQQEDSAVYLCASSPQVPGELFFGEGSRLTVL.

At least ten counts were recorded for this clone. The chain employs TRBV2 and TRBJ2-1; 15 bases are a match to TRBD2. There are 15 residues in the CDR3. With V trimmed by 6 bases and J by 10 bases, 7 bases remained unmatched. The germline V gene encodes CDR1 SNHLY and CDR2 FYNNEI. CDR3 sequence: CASRGLAGGYSEQFF. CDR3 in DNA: TGTGCCAGCAGGGGACTAGCGGGGGGCTACTCAGAGCAGTTCTTC.

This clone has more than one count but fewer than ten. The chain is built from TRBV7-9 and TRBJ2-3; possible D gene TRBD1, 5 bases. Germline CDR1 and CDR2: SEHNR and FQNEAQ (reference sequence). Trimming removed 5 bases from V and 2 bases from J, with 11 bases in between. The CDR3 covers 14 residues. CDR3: CASSMTDATDTQYF. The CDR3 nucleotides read TGTGCCAGCAGCATGACAGACGCCACAGATACGCAGTATTTT.

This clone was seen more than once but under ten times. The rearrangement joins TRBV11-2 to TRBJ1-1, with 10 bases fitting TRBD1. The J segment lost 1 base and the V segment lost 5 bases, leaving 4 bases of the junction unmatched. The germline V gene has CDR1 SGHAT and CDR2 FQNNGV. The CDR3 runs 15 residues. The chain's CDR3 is CASSQTGGANTEAFF. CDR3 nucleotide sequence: TGTGCCAGCAGCCAGACAGGGGGCGCGAACACTGAAGCTTTCTTT.

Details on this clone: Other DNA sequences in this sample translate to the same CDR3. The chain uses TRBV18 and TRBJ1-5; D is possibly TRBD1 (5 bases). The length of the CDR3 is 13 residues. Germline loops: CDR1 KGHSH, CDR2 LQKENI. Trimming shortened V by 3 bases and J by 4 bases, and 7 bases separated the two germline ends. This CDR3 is CASSPAGNQPQHF. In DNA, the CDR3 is TGTGCCAGCTCACCGGCAGGGAATCAGCCCCAGCATTTT.

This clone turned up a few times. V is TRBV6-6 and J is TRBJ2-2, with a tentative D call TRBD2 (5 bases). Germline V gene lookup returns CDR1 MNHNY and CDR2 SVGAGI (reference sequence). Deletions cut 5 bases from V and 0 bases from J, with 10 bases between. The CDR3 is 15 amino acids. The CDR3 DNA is TGTGCCAGCAGTCAGACTATATCGAACACCGGGGAGCTGTTTTTT. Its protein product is CASSQTISNTGELFF.

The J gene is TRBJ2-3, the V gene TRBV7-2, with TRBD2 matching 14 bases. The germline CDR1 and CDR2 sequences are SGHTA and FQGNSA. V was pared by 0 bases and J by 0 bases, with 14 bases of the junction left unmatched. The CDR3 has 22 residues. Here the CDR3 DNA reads TGTGCCAGCAGCTTAGCTTCCCTGACTAGCGGGGGGGCCCCCCGAAGCACAGATACGCAGTATTTT. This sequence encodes CASSLASLTSGGAPRSTDTQYF.

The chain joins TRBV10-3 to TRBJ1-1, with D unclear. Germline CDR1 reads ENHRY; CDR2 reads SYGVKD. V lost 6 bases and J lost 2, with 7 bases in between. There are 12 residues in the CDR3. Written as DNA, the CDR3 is TGTGCCATCAGAACACCCAACACTGAAGCTTTCTTT. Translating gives CAIRTPNTEAFF.

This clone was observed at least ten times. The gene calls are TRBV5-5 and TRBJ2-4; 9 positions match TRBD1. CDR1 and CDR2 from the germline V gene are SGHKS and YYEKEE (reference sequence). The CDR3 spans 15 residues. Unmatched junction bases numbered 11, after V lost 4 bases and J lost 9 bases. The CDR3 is CASSPGQGLRGIQYF. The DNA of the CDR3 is TGTGCCAGCAGCCCGGGACAGGGACTACGGGGCATTCAGTACTTC.

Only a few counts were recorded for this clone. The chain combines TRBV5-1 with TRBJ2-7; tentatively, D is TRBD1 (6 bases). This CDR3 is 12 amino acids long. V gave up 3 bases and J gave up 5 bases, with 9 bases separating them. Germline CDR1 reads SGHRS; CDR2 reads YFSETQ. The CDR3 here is CASSSTGNEQYF. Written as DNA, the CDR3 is TGCGCCAGCAGCTCCACAGGGAACGAGCAGTACTTC.